The rows below give T cell receptor beta chains drawn from one sample of a study of blood T cell repertoires in COVID-19. Assay: immunoSEQ multiplex PCR; the TCRdb copy retains only in-frame clones and omits some. The table records around 230,000 clones, around 85% of them present only once. The sequencing sample was made of peripheral blood. These receptors originate from a woman over 75 with acute or convalescent COVID-19. The CDR3 runs from the conserved cysteine through the conserved F or W. Size tells how often a clone was seen (once, few, many) or the class of an expanded clone, and some rows leave it out.

NA,TRBV21-1,CASSGTGDFYEQYF
NA,TRBV2,CASSSLPSSYNEQFF
NA,TRBV28,CASSHPNTEAFF
NA,TRBV7-9,CASSPRDSPYNEQFF
NA,TRBV28,CASSLWRGGSGNTIYF
NA,TRBV7-9,CASSLPGQIDTIYF
many,TRBV11-1,CASSLGGTKTQYF
NA,TRBV27,CASSSGADYEQYF
NA,TRBV2,CASAPSPGTYNEQFF
NA,TRBV30,CAWMDRGMSAEAFF
NA,TRBV2,CASSEWWGQGYGYTF
NA,TRBV5-1,CASSLSGLEETQYF
NA,TRBV5-1,CASSSGGGSYNEQFF
NA,TRBV30,CAWSVSQGSSPLHF
NA,TRBV2,CASMGQGNTEAFF
NA,TRBV7-9,CASSPTGAGNTIYF
NA,TRBV3-1/TRBV3-2,CASSLETGYYGYTF
few,TRBV7-9,CASSFDRAHEQYF
NA,TRBV7-9,CASSLPPSLAEAFF
once,TRBV4-1,CASSQEVTNYGYTF
NA,TRBV7-6,CASSLMTGESEKLFF
NA,TRBV5-5,CASSLNLAGVSNYGYTF
once,TRBV18,CASSPPVLGGAYQETQYF
NA,TRBV7-2,CASSLVTSGTSGKSYEQYF
NA,TRBV5-4,CASSLAGGELFF
NA,TRBV19,CASSKRTGVDYEQYF
NA,TRBV5-1,CASSLAAGLSYEQYF
few,TRBV20-1,CSARIPGKQYF
NA,TRBV5-5,CASSRGALNTGELFF
NA,TRBV3-1/TRBV3-2,CASSQESGGYASTDTQYF
NA,TRBV5-1,CASSSQAVTSGYEQYF
NA,TRBV28,CASRGHYEQYF
NA,TRBV7-9,CASSSVGTLNTEAFF
NA,TRBV5-1,CASSSGQGRAEQFF
NA,TRBV29-1,CSVEDGGGEQFF
NA,TRBV19,CASSKGLGTSGGWITDTQYF
NA,TRBV4-1,CASSQDRGRNTDTQYF
NA,TRBV6-6,CASTRGDGGDVGEAFF
NA,TRBV3-1/TRBV3-2,CASSRGGDQETQYF
NA,TRBV6-1,CASSEGSGQGAEKLFF
NA,TRBV9,CASSVSGDHEQFF
few,TRBV28,CASSLYSYNSPLHF
NA,TRBV19,CASSKGASNYGYTF
NA,TRBV19,CATSDREGNTEAFF
NA,TRBV5-1,CASSLAAGQVNSPLHF
NA,TRBV28,CASSTDRGNEKLFF
NA,TRBV30,CAWSSPDRVETQYF
NA,TRBV19,CASSIGTGEKLFF
NA,TRBV7-9,CASSLFGPSLNYGYTF
NA,TRBV2,CASSGDSYYGYTF
NA,TRBV15,CATSRATGETQYF
NA,TRBV19,CATSNRYTGELFF
NA,TRBV6-5,CASISAGMVRRLFF
few,TRBV27,CASSLYYRTAGTGELFF